These T cell receptor beta chains were read from a single sample in a study of shared clonotypes between healthy human individuals. TCRdb keeps only in-frame clones here, not all; method: immunoSEQ multiplex PCR. The data contain roughly 600,000 clones, about 98% of them singletons. Sequencing input: naive CD8+ T cells sorted from blood. The receptors originated from a man aged 25-40 years in good health. CDR3s include the opening cysteine and the closing phenylalanine or tryptophan. Fields, in order: V gene, D gene, CDR3 length, J gene, clone size, CDR3 protein, CDR3 DNA. A D gene is named only where the DNA matches it firmly. The size field is filled for only some rows; it gives once, few, many or a size class.

v_gene: TRBV27
d_gene: .
len: 14
j_gene: TRBJ2-7
abundance: .
CDR3aa: CASSLLGGEDEQYF
CDR3nt: TGTGCCAGCAGTTTACTAGGGGGGGAAGACGAGCAGTACTTC

v_gene: TRBV10-1
d_gene: TRBD2
len: 18
j_gene: TRBJ2-1
abundance: .
CDR3aa: CASSETGGPAGGGREQFF
CDR3nt: TGCGCCAGCAGTGAGACAGGGGGACCAGCGGGAGGGGGGCGCGAGCAGTTCTTC

v_gene: TRBV5-1
d_gene: TRBD2
len: 16
j_gene: TRBJ2-3
abundance: .
CDR3aa: CASSPGTSGSTDTQYF
CDR3nt: TGCGCCAGCAGCCCCGGGACTAGCGGGAGCACAGATACGCAGTATTTT

v_gene: TRBV7-9
d_gene: .
len: 15
j_gene: TRBJ2-1
abundance: .
CDR3aa: CASTQGSFDYNEQFF
CDR3nt: TGTGCCAGCACGCAAGGGAGTTTCGATTACAATGAGCAGTTCTTC

v_gene: TRBV5-1
d_gene: .
len: 14
j_gene: TRBJ2-1
abundance: once
CDR3aa: CASRWEAPYNEQFF
CDR3nt: TGCGCCAGCAGGTGGGAGGCGCCCTACAATGAGCAGTTCTTC

v_gene: TRBV19
d_gene: .
len: 13
j_gene: TRBJ2-7
abundance: .
CDR3aa: CASSTGQFYEQYF
CDR3nt: TGTGCCAGTAGTACCGGACAGTTCTACGAGCAGTACTTC

v_gene: TRBV5-5
d_gene: TRBD2
len: 16
j_gene: TRBJ2-7
abundance: once
CDR3aa: CASSLGLAGGPHEQYF
CDR3nt: TGTGCCAGCAGCTTGGGTCTAGCGGGAGGGCCCCACGAGCAGTACTTC

v_gene: TRBV5-6
d_gene: .
len: 15
j_gene: TRBJ2-7
abundance: .
CDR3aa: CASSSTGFSSYEQYF
CDR3nt: TGTGCCAGCAGCTCGACAGGCTTTAGCTCCTACGAGCAGTACTTC

v_gene: TRBV25-1
d_gene: TRBD1
len: 15
j_gene: TRBJ2-3
abundance: .
CDR3aa: CASRGTGELTDTQYF
CDR3nt: TGTGCCAGCAGGGGAACAGGGGAACTCACAGATACGCAGTATTTT

v_gene: TRBV29-1
d_gene: TRBD2
len: 16
j_gene: TRBJ2-1
abundance: .
CDR3aa: CSVEGTSRSSYNEQFF
CDR3nt: TGCAGCGTTGAAGGGACTAGCAGGAGCTCCTACAATGAGCAGTTCTTC

v_gene: TRBV7-2
d_gene: .
len: 15
j_gene: TRBJ2-2
abundance: .
CDR3aa: CASSLVASPAGELFF
CDR3nt: TGTGCCAGCAGCTTAGTGGCTAGCCCTGCCGGGGAGCTGTTTTTT

v_gene: TRBV11-2
d_gene: .
len: 13
j_gene: TRBJ2-5
abundance: .
CDR3aa: CASSSSMEETQYF
CDR3nt: TGTGCCAGCAGCTCGAGCATGGAAGAGACCCAGTACTTC

v_gene: TRBV11-2
d_gene: TRBD1
len: 14
j_gene: TRBJ2-7
abundance: .
CDR3aa: CASRGTDTIYEQYF
CDR3nt: TGTGCCAGCAGGGGGACAGATACTATCTACGAGCAGTACTTC

v_gene: TRBV29-1
d_gene: .
len: 14
j_gene: TRBJ1-2
abundance: .
CDR3aa: CSVEDLGGLGGYTF
CDR3nt: TGCAGCGTTGAAGATCTTGGAGGCCTGGGGGGCTACACCTTC

v_gene: TRBV6-6
d_gene: .
len: 15
j_gene: TRBJ1-4
abundance: .
CDR3aa: CASSYLRAENEKLFF
CDR3nt: TGTGCCAGCAGTTACCTCCGGGCCGAAAATGAAAAACTGTTTTTT

v_gene: TRBV7-8
d_gene: TRBD1
len: 14
j_gene: TRBJ1-2
abundance: .
CDR3aa: CASSLAGTGFGYTF
CDR3nt: TGTGCCAGCAGCTTAGCGGGGACAGGGTTTGGCTACACCTTC

v_gene: TRBV7-2
d_gene: .
len: 14
j_gene: TRBJ2-7
abundance: once
CDR3aa: CASSPDTVRYEQYF
CDR3nt: TGTGCCAGCAGCCCCGATACCGTTCGGTACGAGCAGTACTTC

v_gene: TRBV4-1
d_gene: TRBD2
len: 14
j_gene: TRBJ2-7
abundance: .
CDR3aa: CASSQGTRVDEQYF
CDR3nt: TGCGCCAGCAGCCAGGGGACTAGAGTCGACGAGCAGTACTTC

v_gene: TRBV23-1
d_gene: TRBD1
len: 15
j_gene: TRBJ1-4
abundance: .
CDR3aa: CASSPRQGPNEKLFF
CDR3nt: TGCGCCAGCAGTCCCAGACAGGGACCCAATGAAAAACTGTTTTTT

v_gene: TRBV27
d_gene: TRBD2
len: 14
j_gene: TRBJ2-7
abundance: .
CDR3aa: CASSSIAGVREQYF
CDR3nt: TGTGCCAGCAGTTCAATAGCGGGAGTAAGGGAGCAGTACTTC

v_gene: TRBV5-1
d_gene: TRBD2
len: 16
j_gene: TRBJ2-1
abundance: once
CDR3aa: CASSSALAGVSNEQFF
CDR3nt: TGCGCCAGCAGCTCGGCTCTAGCGGGAGTAAGCAATGAGCAGTTCTTC

v_gene: TRBV25-1
d_gene: TRBD2
len: 15
j_gene: TRBJ2-2
abundance: .
CDR3aa: CASSAGGRDFGELFF
CDR3nt: TGTGCCAGCAGTGCTGGCGGGAGGGACTTCGGGGAGCTGTTTTTT

v_gene: TRBV7-6
d_gene: TRBD1
len: 14
j_gene: TRBJ2-7
abundance: .
CDR3aa: CASSLRDRVYEQYF
CDR3nt: TGTGCCAGCAGCTTAAGGGACAGGGTTTACGAGCAGTACTTC

v_gene: TRBV7-3
d_gene: .
len: 15
j_gene: TRBJ2-3
abundance: .
CDR3aa: CASSLTGGRTDTQYF
CDR3nt: TGTGCCAGCAGCTTAACCGGGGGTCGCACAGATACGCAGTATTTT

v_gene: TRBV6-1
d_gene: .
len: 10
j_gene: TRBJ1-1
abundance: .
CDR3aa: CASKGAEAFF
CDR3nt: TGTGCCAGCAAGGGGGCTGAAGCTTTCTTT

v_gene: TRBV7-9
d_gene: .
len: 11
j_gene: TRBJ2-7
abundance: .
CDR3aa: CASSLNAEQYF
CDR3nt: TGTGCCAGCAGCTTGAATGCCGAGCAGTACTTC

v_gene: TRBV29-1
d_gene: .
len: 13
j_gene: TRBJ2-7
abundance: .
CDR3aa: CSVVLVHAYEQYF
CDR3nt: TGCAGCGTTGTACTAGTTCATGCTTACGAGCAGTACTTC

v_gene: TRBV7-9
d_gene: .
len: 14
j_gene: TRBJ2-7
abundance: .
CDR3aa: CASSSGTRAWEQYF
CDR3nt: TGTGCCAGCAGCTCCGGGACTCGAGCTTGGGAGCAGTACTTC

v_gene: TRBV18
d_gene: .
len: 15
j_gene: TRBJ2-1
abundance: .
CDR3aa: CASSQGGLSYNEQFF
CDR3nt: TGTGCCAGCTCACAAGGGGGACTCTCATACAATGAGCAGTTCTTC

v_gene: TRBV6-1
d_gene: TRBD1
len: 12
j_gene: TRBJ2-7
abundance: .
CDR3aa: CATQDRVDEQYF
CDR3nt: TGTGCCACCCAGGACAGGGTGGACGAGCAGTACTTC